The entry that follows covers one T cell receptor beta chain sequence. This sample was included in a study of blood T cell repertoires in COVID-19. Recovery meant two consecutive negative NP/OP PCR tests, professional clearance, or resolved symptoms. Profiled with immunoSEQ multiplex PCR; TCRdb holds only in-frame clones, not every one. There are about 220,000 clones in the sample; 88% occur only once, and just over 2.5% lies in the top ten. The clonotype was recovered from a young woman who had recovered from COVID-19. The sample comprised PBMCs or T cells enriched from blood (not recorded which).

The CDR3 is CASSSGLAGGNEQFF. CDR3 coding DNA: TGTGCCAGCAGCTCCGGACTAGCGGGGGGTAATGAGCAGTTCTTC. V and J are TRBV7-3 and TRBJ2-1; 14 bases agree with TRBD2. The germline CDR1 and CDR2 sequences are SGHTA and FQGTGA. The CDR3 has 15 residues. The V and J ends lost 4 bases and 7 bases, in that order; junction bases with no gene match: 3.